Below, one T cell receptor beta chain is given with its context. Its antigen is still unknown. This sample was taken from a study of vaccination effects on CD4 cells after COVID-19. Points from the study as a whole: Clones from infection and from vaccination both contracted markedly late after vaccination. Spike-reactive clones detected post-vaccine in convalescents consisted mainly of new vaccine-induced clones.

Assay used: immunoSEQ multiplex PCR; TCRdb lists only in-frame clones, some missing. This table holds under 60,000 clones, about 77% found once. Trimming stripped 1 base from V and 7 bases from J, with 8 bases between. Looked up from germline, CDR1 is MNHNS and CDR2 is SASEGT. CDR3 length: 13 residues. Antigen-specific CD4+ T cells were expanded (with viral peptide pools) by the ViraFEST assay ahead of sequencing. Researchers isolated CD4+ T cells once ten to eleven days of culture had elapsed. This individual contracted SARS-CoV-2 between March and December 2020, as verified by PCR. Negative control cultures were stimulated with an HIV-1 Nef peptide pool.

The rearrangement uses TRBV6-1 and TRBJ2-1; D is ambiguous. The sample consisted of CD4+ T cells from PBMCs cultured with HIV peptides, taken before COVID-19 vaccination. Subset meaning: HIV-1 Nef peptide pool negative control/reference culture. This receptor was taken from a human donor who had a prior SARS-CoV-2 infection. The CDR3 DNA reads as TGTGCCAGCAGTGAAGTGTACGAGAATGAGCAGTTCTTC. It encodes CASSEVYENEQFF.